These 20 T cell receptor beta chains share one sample of origin, sequenced in a study of control samples from healthy donors and cancer patients. The method was immunoSEQ multiplex PCR; TCRdb's version includes in-frame clones alone and lacks a portion of them. The sample has some 100,000 clones, over 85% seen once. Sequenced: blood. The receptors here all came from a man aged 18-30 years in good health.

The chain links TRBV7-9 to TRBJ2-2; 16 positions agree with TRBD2. With V trimmed by 5 bases and J by 3 bases, 9 bases remained unmatched. There are 19 residues in the CDR3. The germline V gene encodes CDR1 SEHNR and CDR2 FQNEAQ (reference sequence). CDR3 nucleotide sequence: TGTGCCAGCAGCCCTATGGGACTAGCGGGGGGGCGGCACACCGGGGAGCTGTTTTTT. Amino acid sequence: CASSPMGLAGGRHTGELFF.

V gene TRBV19 combines with J gene TRBJ1-2; no definite D call. V shed 2 bases and J shed 7 bases, with 14 bases lying between them. Per germline, CDR1 LNHDA and CDR2 SQIVND (reference sequence). The CDR3 spans 14 residues. CDR3 nucleotide sequence: TGTGCCAGTAGTATAACCCATGAGTCTCGTGGCTACACCTTC. This codes for CASSITHESRGYTF.

The rearrangement joins TRBV20-1 to TRBJ2-1; the match to TRBD2 covers 9 bases. V shed 3 bases and J 6 bases; nucleotides not matched to a gene: 6. This CDR3 region has 14 residues. The V gene's germline CDR1 is DFQATT and CDR2 SNEGSKA (reference sequence). Written as DNA, the CDR3 is TGCAGTGCTAGTTGGCGGGAGGGCCCCAATGAGCAGTTCTTC. It specifies CSASWREGPNEQFF.

The chain links TRBV5-1 to TRBJ2-5; tentatively, D is TRBD2 (6 bases). The CDR3 totals 14 residues. Germline-derived CDR1 and CDR2 are SGHRS and YFSETQ. Trimming shortened V by 0 bases and J by 7 bases, and 13 bases separated the two germline ends. Here the CDR3 reads CASSLGPVGGTQYF. The CDR3 nucleotides read TGCGCCAGCAGCTTGGGGCCGGTGGGGGGGACCCAGTACTTC.

The rearrangement uses TRBV7-9 and TRBJ1-2; no clear D gene. Germline V gene lookup returns CDR1 SEHNR and CDR2 FQNEAQ (reference sequence). This CDR3 has 15 residues. Trimming removed 3 bases from V and 6 bases from J, with 17 bases in between. The CDR3 reads CASSFLAYRPNGYTF. The CDR3 DNA reads as TGTGCCAGCAGCTTTCTCGCTTATAGACCCAATGGCTACACCTTC.

The chain is built from TRBV10-1 and TRBJ2-2; D might be TRBD1 (7 bases). Trimming pared 6 bases from V and 6 bases from J, leaving 11 bases between. The CDR3 contains 13 residues. Looked up from germline, CDR1 is WNHNN and CDR2 is SYGVQD (reference sequence). In DNA, the CDR3 is TGCGCCAGCAGCAGGGGGGCGCCCGGGGAGCTGTTTTTT. Translating it yields CASSRGAPGELFF.

The gene calls are TRBV10-2 and TRBJ1-2, with 9 nucleotides matching TRBD1. V lost 3 bases and J lost 6; bases outside the gene matches: 8. There are 15 residues in the CDR3. Germline-derived CDR1 and CDR2 are WSHSY and SAAADI. CDR3 residues: CASSDLINRGHGYTF. CDR3 nucleotides: TGCGCCAGCAGTGACTTAATTAACAGGGGGCATGGCTACACCTTC.

The chain uses TRBV19 and TRBJ2-7, with no clear D. The ends were cut back, 2 bases at V and 3 bases at J, with 17 bases in the middle. Germline values: CDR1 LNHDA, CDR2 SQIVND (reference sequence). The length of the CDR3 is 16 residues. CDR3 nucleotides: TGTGCCAGTAGTATAAGGTTGGAGACAATGCTCTACGAGCAGTACTTC. It translates to CASSIRLETMLYEQYF.

This clone was seen a single time. The rearrangement uses TRBV6-1 and TRBJ2-1, with no clear D. Germline V gene lookup returns CDR1 MNHNS and CDR2 SASEGT. V lost 3 bases to trimming and J lost 0 bases, with 9 bases between them. This CDR3 is built from 15 residues. In nucleotides, the CDR3 is TGTGCCAGCAGTGATGAGACGAGCTCCTACAATGAGCAGTTCTTC. This sequence encodes CASSDETSSYNEQFF.

The chain has TRBV27 and TRBJ2-1; possibly TRBD2 for D (7 bases). This CDR3 has 17 amino acids. Germline V gives CDR1 MNHEY, CDR2 SMNVEV (reference sequence). V shed 6 bases and J shed 2 bases, with 20 bases lying between them. In DNA form, the CDR3 reads TGTGCCAGCAGCAGATCCGGTGTGGGGGGGCCCTACAATGAGCAGTTCTTC. This translates into CASSRSGVGGPYNEQFF.

V is TRBV4-2 and J is TRBJ1-1, with 9 bases aligning to TRBD1. The CDR3 contains 16 residues. Germline CDR1 is LGHNA and CDR2 is YNFKEQ. V shed 4 bases, J shed 0 bases, and the junction held 6 bases outside the gene matches. The CDR3 sequence: CASSLGQGSMNTEAFF. DNA of the CDR3: TGTGCCAGCAGCCTCGGACAGGGGTCGATGAACACTGAAGCTTTCTTT.

The chain employs TRBV6-1 and TRBJ2-7, with TRBD2 as a possible D gene (6 bases). The CDR3 extends over 16 amino acids. Germline CDR1 and CDR2: MNHNS and SASEGT. V gave up 1 base and J gave up 2 bases, with 15 bases separating them. Here the CDR3 DNA reads TGTGCCAGCAGTGAAGGATGGGGACTCCGGGCCTACGAGCAGTACTTC. Translating it yields CASSEGWGLRAYEQYF.

The V and J genes are TRBV19 and TRBJ1-2; 11 positions match TRBD1. The CDR3 covers 16 residues. Per germline, CDR1 LNHDA and CDR2 SQIVND (reference sequence). Unmatched junction bases numbered 12, after V lost 4 bases and J lost 8 bases. Here the CDR3 DNA reads TGTGCCAGTAGTACAACCGGGACAGGGGGAAATAAGGGCTACACCTTC. Translation: CASSTTGTGGNKGYTF.

The chain links TRBV9 to TRBJ1-2, with D hard to call. From germline, CDR1 is SGDLS and CDR2 YYNGEE. V was clipped by 3 bases and J by 8 bases, with 5 bases between them. The CDR3 spans 10 residues. CDR3 DNA: TGTGCCAGCAGCGGGGTCGGCTACACCTTC. This gives the protein CASSGVGYTF.

The chain has TRBV4-2 and TRBJ2-2, with D tentatively TRBD2 (5 bases). The V end lost 8 bases, the J end lost 0 bases, and 13 bases lay between the germline ends. CDR1 is LGHNA and CDR2 is YNFKEQ in the germline V gene. The CDR3 runs 15 residues. The DNA of the CDR3 is TGTGCCAGCGCTACCCGGGGTTCGAACACCGGGGAGCTGTTTTTT. Encoded protein: CASATRGSNTGELFF.

This chain joins TRBV2 and TRBJ1-5, with 10 nucleotides matching TRBD1. In germline, CDR1 is SNHLY, CDR2 FYNNEI. This CDR3 is 15 amino acids long. Unmatched junction bases numbered 3, after V lost 1 base and J lost 6 bases. CDR3 in DNA: TGTGCCAGCAGTGAAGAGGGACAGGGGACTCAGCCCCAGCATTTT. Translation gives CASSEEGQGTQPQHF.

The sample holds one count of this clone. The chain combines TRBV13 with TRBJ2-4; TRBD1 matches at 8 bases. CDR3 length equals 16 residues. Trimming at V came to 5 bases and at J to 0 bases, leaving 6 bases not matched to a gene. In germline, CDR1 is PRHDT, CDR2 FYEKMQ (reference sequence). CDR3 DNA: TGTGCCAGCAGCGATGGACAGGGTCAAGCCAAAAACATTCAGTACTTC. Translated, it gives CASSDGQGQAKNIQYF.

V gene TRBV27 combines with J gene TRBJ1-5; D perhaps matches TRBD1 (6 bases). In germline, CDR1 is MNHEY, CDR2 SMNVEV (reference sequence). Between the trimmed V and J ends, which lost 6 bases and 7 bases, there was a span of 16 bases. There are 14 residues in the CDR3. CDR3 bases: TGTGCCAGCAGCGCGAGGGGGTCTCGGCAGCCCCAGCATTTT. This sequence encodes CASSARGSRQPQHF.

The gene calls are TRBV7-9 and TRBJ1-1, with 10 bases identical to TRBD1. The V segment lost 6 bases and the J segment 10 bases; nucleotides outside the gene matches: 11. The CDR3 extends over 14 amino acids. Germline V lookup: CDR1 SEHNR, CDR2 FQNEAQ (reference sequence). This CDR3 reads CASSTAGTGAGAFF. CDR3 bases: TGTGCCAGCAGTACAGCCGGGACAGGGGCAGGAGCTTTCTTT.

The V and J genes are TRBV7-6 and TRBJ2-7; D ambiguous. Germline CDR1 and CDR2: SGHVS and FNYEAQ. The V and J ends lost 5 bases and 0 bases respectively, with 14 bases between them. This CDR3 is built from 15 residues. The CDR3 DNA reads as TGTGCCAGCAGCCCCTCGGTCAAAAGCTCCTACGAGCAGTACTTC. The encoded protein is CASSPSVKSSYEQYF.